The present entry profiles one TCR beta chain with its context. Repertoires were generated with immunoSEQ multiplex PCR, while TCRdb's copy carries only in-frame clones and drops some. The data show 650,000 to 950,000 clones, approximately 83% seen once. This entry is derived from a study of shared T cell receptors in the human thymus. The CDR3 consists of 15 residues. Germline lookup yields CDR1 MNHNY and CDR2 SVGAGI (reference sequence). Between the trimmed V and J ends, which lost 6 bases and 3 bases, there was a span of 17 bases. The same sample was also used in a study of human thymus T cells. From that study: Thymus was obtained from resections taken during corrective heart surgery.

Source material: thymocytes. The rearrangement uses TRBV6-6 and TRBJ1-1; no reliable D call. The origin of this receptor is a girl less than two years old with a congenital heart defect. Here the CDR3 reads CASRSPPEHDTEAFF. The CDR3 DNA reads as TGTGCCAGCAGATCCCCCCCGGAGCATGACACTGAAGCTTTCTTT.